This section outlines one T cell receptor (beta chain) sequence together with its context. Its antigen is undetermined. This sample was taken from a study of cytotoxic CD8 clonotypes in ibrutinib-treated CLL. Study results and limitations: Clonality increased at ibrutinib response, then returned toward baseline at progression. Public clonotypes, an uncommon group, contracted or remained stable on treatment. At baseline, clonality was higher than in age-matched healthy donors and correlated with CD8+ counts.

Profiling relied on immunoSEQ multiplex PCR, and the TCRdb table lists in-frame clones only, not all of them. The sample has about 130,000 clones, roughly 88% seen once. The CDR3 is made up of 18 amino acids. Germline-derived CDR1 and CDR2 are SGHTA and FQGNSA. The J segment lost 5 bases and the V segment lost 5 bases, leaving 8 bases of the junction unmatched. V and J are TRBV7-2 and TRBJ2-2, with TRBD2 identical over 16 bases. This clonotype originated in a human donor with chronic lymphocytic leukemia. Sequencing was performed on PBMCs, taken after 24 months of ibrutinib treatment. DNA of the CDR3: TGTGCCAGCAGCAAGGGACTAGCGGGAGGGCCGGGGACCGGGGAGCTGTTTTTT. Translated: CASSKGLAGGPGTGELFF.